The 25 T cell receptor beta chains listed next were all sequenced from one sample in a study of cytotoxic CD8 clonotypes in ibrutinib-treated CLL. Profiling relied on immunoSEQ multiplex PCR, and the TCRdb table lists in-frame clones only, not all of them. Of more than 55,000 clones listed, about 72% are singletons. This specimen was PBMCs, taken after 12 months of ibrutinib treatment. The receptors derive from a human donor with chronic lymphocytic leukemia.

This clone was counted at least ten times. The V and J genes are TRBV11-2 and TRBJ2-7; D ambiguous. Germline CDR1 reads SGHAT; CDR2 reads FQNNGV. The CDR3 is made up of 13 amino acids. Deletions cut 5 bases from V and 8 bases from J, with 16 bases between. In DNA form, the CDR3 reads TGTGCCAGCAGCCGTGGTATTCAGGACCAGCAGTACTTC. Translated: CASSRGIQDQQYF. Full variable domain (rest looked up from reference TRBV11-2 and TRBJ2-7): EAGVAQSPRYKIIEKRQSVAFWCNPISGHATLYWYQQILGQGPKLLIQFQNNGVVDDSQLPKDRFSAERLKGVDSTLKIQPAKLEDSAVYLCASSRGIQDQQYFGPGTRLTVT.

V usage is TRBV28 and J usage is TRBJ1-1; TRBD1 is a possible D gene (5 bases). Germline values: CDR1 MDHEN, CDR2 SYDVKM. This CDR3 contains 12 residues. The V and J ends lost 5 bases and 10 bases respectively, with 14 bases between them. The CDR3 DNA reads as TGTGCCAGCAGTCGGTCGACAGTCGCAGCTTTCTTT. It yields the protein CASSRSTVAAFF.

The chain combines TRBV11-2 with TRBJ2-7; D call uncertain. V lost 0 bases and J lost 4, with 10 bases in between. CDR1 is SGHAT, CDR2 FQNNGV, per germline. The CDR3 loop spans 14 amino acids. CDR3 sequence reads: CASSLDRYKYEQYF. The CDR3 DNA sequence: TGTGCCAGCAGCTTAGATCGCTATAAATACGAGCAGTACTTC.

V is TRBV21-1 and J is TRBJ2-2; the table's D call, TRBD2, was not checked against the DNA. TRBV21-1 is described as a pseudogene. This CDR3 is built from 15 residues. Here the CDR3 DNA reads TGTGCCAGCAGCAAGGTTCGACCATCGGGCGGGGAGCTGTTTTTT. It is translated as CASSKVRPSGGELFF.

The J gene is TRBJ2-7, the V gene TRBV19; TRBD1 matches 9 bases. With 5 bases clipped from V and 3 bases from J, the junction kept 5 bases outside the gene matches. Germline V gene lookup returns CDR1 LNHDA and CDR2 SQIVND (reference sequence). This CDR3 is built from 14 residues. CDR3 DNA sequence: TGTGCCAGTAGTGGGACAGGGAACTACTACGAGCAGTACTTC. Its protein product is CASSGTGNYYEQYF. The whole variable domain, remainder taken from reference TRBV19 and TRBJ2-7, is DGGITQSPKYLFRKEGQNVTLSCEQNLNHDAMYWYRQDPGQGLRLIYYSQIVNDFQKGDIAEGYSVSREKKESFPLTVTSAQKNPTAFYLCASSGTGNYYEQYFGPGTRLTVT.

This chain uses TRBV30 with TRBJ1-4, with D possibly being TRBD1 (5 bases). Trimming left V 3 bases short and J 3 bases short, with 8 bases between. The CDR3 totals 13 residues. CDR1 and CDR2 (germline): GTSNPN, SVGIG (reference sequence). CDR3 in amino acids: CAWSAGSNEKLFF. In DNA form, the CDR3 reads TGTGCCTGGAGCGCAGGGTCTAATGAAAAACTGTTTTTT.

V usage is TRBV18 and J usage is TRBJ2-1, with a weak D call TRBD2 (5 bases). The CDR3 is 15 residues long. The V gene's germline CDR1 is KGHSH and CDR2 LQKENI. V was trimmed by 6 bases and J by 8 bases, leaving 20 bases between them. Here the CDR3 DNA reads TGTGCCAGCTCCCCCAGCTTAGTAGAGGGAGATGAGCAGTTCTTC. Encoded protein: CASSPSLVEGDEQFF. The full variable domain, in which reference TRBV18 and TRBJ2-1 provide the parts outside the CDR3, is NAGVMQNPRHLVRRRGQEARLRCSPMKGHSHVYWYRQLPEEGLKFMVYLQKENIIDESGMPKERFSAEFPKEGPSILRIQQVVRGDSAAYFCASSPSLVEGDEQFFGPGTRLTVL.

This clone occurred a few times. The rearrangement links TRBV19 to TRBJ2-1, with 9 bases lining up with TRBD1. CDR3 length equals 16 residues. V trimming: 1 base; J trimming: 0 bases; junction bases outside the gene matches: 1. The germline V gene encodes CDR1 LNHDA and CDR2 SQIVND (reference sequence). CDR3 sequence: CASSIVGQGSYNEQFF. As DNA, the CDR3 is TGTGCCAGTAGTATAGTGGGACAGGGCTCCTACAATGAGCAGTTCTTC.

This clone was counted only a few times. The CDR3 loop reads CASSYSGPRLNQPQHF. The CDR3 DNA sequence: TGTGCCAGCAGTTACTCGGGACCGAGGCTAAATCAGCCCCAGCATTTT. The chain links TRBV6-5 to TRBJ1-5; D possibly corresponds to TRBD1 (5 bases). Germline lookup yields CDR1 MNHEY and CDR2 SVGAGI. This CDR3 has 16 amino acids. Trimming took off 0 bases at V and 4 bases at J, with 13 bases between the two ends.

The chain uses TRBV6-5 and TRBJ2-7; D unresolved. CDR1 is MNHEY, CDR2 SVGAGI, per germline. Trimming cost V 8 bases and J 0 bases, with 11 bases left between them. This CDR3 has 13 residues. CDR3 DNA: TGTGCCAGCTCGGGCCGTAGCTCCTACGAGCAGTACTTC. Protein: CASSGRSSYEQYF.

This clone was picked up one time. The chain links TRBV7-9 to TRBJ1-2; 9 bases agree with TRBD1. The CDR3 spans 15 residues. V was pared by 1 base and J by 2 bases, with 2 bases of the junction left unmatched. Germline assignment: CDR1 SEHNR and CDR2 FQNEAQ (reference sequence). The CDR3 DNA sequence: TGTGCCAGCAGCTTAGACGGGACAGGGAACTATGGCTACACCTTC. It codes for CASSLDGTGNYGYTF. The variable domain in full, completed from reference TRBV7-9 and TRBJ1-2, reads DTGVSQNPRHKITKRGQNVTFRCDPISEHNRLYWYRQTLGQGPEFLTYFQNEAQLEKSRLLSDRFSAERPKGSFSTLEIQRTEQGDSAMYLCASSLDGTGNYGYTFGSGTRLTVV.

V is TRBV27 and J is TRBJ2-7, with 9 bases that match TRBD1. V trimming: 0 bases; J trimming: 2 bases; junction bases outside the gene matches: 11. The V gene's germline CDR1 is MNHEY and CDR2 SMNVEV (reference sequence). The length of the CDR3 is 18 residues. The CDR3 protein is CASSLSIPGQGFAYEQYF. The CDR3 DNA reads TGTGCCAGCAGTTTATCGATCCCCGGACAGGGGTTCGCCTACGAGCAGTACTTC.

The chain employs TRBV6-5 and TRBJ1-1, with D possibly matching TRBD1 (5 bases). CDR3 length equals 15 residues. Germline values: CDR1 MNHEY, CDR2 SVGAGI. Between the trimmed V and J ends, which lost 2 bases and 4 bases, there was a span of 14 bases. CDR3 loop: CASSYGSGLGTEAFF. The CDR3 DNA is TGTGCCAGCAGTTACGGGTCAGGGCTGGGCACTGAAGCTTTCTTT.

The CDR3 loop is CASSKGGTDTQYF. The CDR3 DNA follows: TGTGCCAGTAGTAAGGGGGGGACAGATACGCAGTATTTT. J is TRBJ2-3 and V is TRBV19; D perhaps matches TRBD2 (7 bases). Deletions cut 4 bases from V and 3 bases from J, with 8 bases between. The CDR3 has 13 amino acids. Germline-derived CDR1 and CDR2 are LNHDA and SQIVND (reference sequence).

The rearrangement links TRBV29-1 to TRBJ2-1, with TRBD2 identical over 7 bases. Trimming took 6 bases from V and 4 from J; bases not matched to a gene: 12. The CDR3 spans 15 residues. Per the germline V gene, CDR1 is SQVTM and CDR2 is ANQGSEA. CDR3 in amino acids: CSVTLSSGPYNEQFF. DNA for the CDR3: TGCAGCGTGACCCTATCTAGCGGCCCTTACAATGAGCAGTTCTTC.

The chain joins TRBV7-2 to TRBJ2-7; D might be TRBD2 (6 bases). V shed 6 bases and J shed 3 bases, with 12 bases lying between them. Germline V gene lookup returns CDR1 SGHTA and CDR2 FQGNSA. CDR3 size: 13 residues. This CDR3 reads CASREGAGYEQYF. In DNA form, the CDR3 reads TGTGCCAGCAGGGAGGGCGCGGGCTACGAGCAGTACTTC. The full variable domain, completed using reference TRBV7-2 and TRBJ2-7, is GAGVSQSPSNKVTEKGKDVELRCDPISGHTALYWYRQSLGQGLEFLIYFQGNSAPDKSGLPSDRFSAERTGGSVSTLTIQRTQQEDSAVYLCASREGAGYEQYFGPGTRLTVT.

This clone came up a few times. V usage is TRBV7-2 and J usage is TRBJ2-1; TRBD1 agrees at 9 bases. Trimming removed 6 bases from V and 2 bases from J; junction bases left unmatched: 5. The CDR3 totals 15 residues. The germline V gene encodes CDR1 SGHTA and CDR2 FQGNSA. CDR3 sequence reads: CASSSQGATYNEQFF. CDR3 coding DNA: TGTGCCAGCAGTTCACAGGGGGCAACCTACAATGAGCAGTTCTTC.

Only a few counts were recorded for this clone. This chain links TRBV7-9 with TRBJ2-2; maybe TRBD1 (6 bases). Germline loops: CDR1 SEHNR, CDR2 FQNEAQ (reference sequence). This CDR3 is built from 16 residues. Trimming pared 0 bases from V and 2 bases from J, leaving 10 bases between. The CDR3 nucleotides read TGTGCCAGCAGCTTAGCCCGGACAGAAAACACCGGGGAGCTGTTTTTT. Its protein is CASSLARTENTGELFF.

The chain links TRBV5-4 to TRBJ2-7; 8 bases agree with TRBD2. Germline-derived CDR1 and CDR2 are SGHNT and YYREEE (reference sequence). V was pared by 3 bases and J by 1 base, with 3 bases of the junction left unmatched. The CDR3 extends over 14 amino acids. Written as DNA, the CDR3 is TGTGCCAGCAGCTCTACTAGCGGTTCCTACGAGCAGTACTTC. Translated: CASSSTSGSYEQYF. Full variable domain (rest looked up from reference TRBV5-4 and TRBJ2-7): ETGVTQSPTHLIKTRGQQVTLRCSSQSGHNTVSWYQQALGQGPQFIFQYYREEENGRGNFPPRFSGLQFPNYSSELNVNALELDDSALYLCASSSTSGSYEQYFGPGTRLTVT.

The chain recombines TRBV28 with TRBJ2-1; tentatively, D is TRBD2 (7 bases). Trimming removed 0 bases at V and 6 bases at J, with 9 bases between. Germline-derived CDR1 and CDR2 are MDHEN and SYDVKM. The CDR3 runs 14 residues. CDR3 coding DNA: TGTGCCAGCAGTTTATGGGCGGGGGCCAATGAGCAGTTCTTC. This codes for CASSLWAGANEQFF.

This clone was counted between two and nine times. The J gene is TRBJ2-2, the V gene TRBV27; possibly TRBD2 for D (5 bases). Germline V CDR1 and CDR2: MNHEY, SMNVEV (reference sequence). V lost 0 bases and J 7 bases, leaving 6 bases between the germline ends. The CDR3 is 13 amino acids. In nucleotides, the CDR3 is TGTGCCAGCAGTTTATCGGCGGGCGGGGAGCTGTTTTTT. It specifies CASSLSAGGELFF.

V gene TRBV4-3 combines with J gene TRBJ2-1; D unresolved. V shed 0 bases and J shed 5 bases, with 11 bases lying between them. Germline lookup yields CDR1 LGHNA and CDR2 YSLEER. There are 15 residues in the CDR3. This chain's CDR3 is CASSQDGNGNNEQFF. CDR3 sequence (DNA): TGCGCCAGCAGCCAAGATGGAAACGGTAACAATGAGCAGTTCTTC.

This chain links TRBV11-2 with TRBJ2-7; TRBD2 matches 14 bases. The CDR3 has 15 residues. V dropped 4 bases and J dropped 3; count of bases not matched to a gene: 2. Germline CDR1 SGHAT, CDR2 FQNNGV. CDR3 coding DNA: TGTGCCAGCAGCTCCGGACTAGCGGGAGGCTACGAGCAGTACTTC. It codes for CASSSGLAGGYEQYF.

This chain connects TRBV27 to TRBJ2-5; D may be TRBD2 (5 bases). CDR1 is MNHEY, CDR2 SMNVEV, per germline (reference sequence). The V end lost 3 bases, the J end lost 2 bases, and 13 bases lay between the germline ends. The CDR3 is 15 amino acids. CDR3 residues: CASSLWRAPQETQYF. The CDR3 DNA is TGTGCCAGCAGTTTGTGGCGGGCCCCACAAGAGACCCAGTACTTC.

The chain employs TRBV5-6 and TRBJ2-1; 13 nucleotides line up with TRBD2. The V segment lost 0 bases and the J segment 6 bases; nucleotides outside the gene matches: 9. CDR1 is SGHDT, CDR2 YYEEEE, per germline. The CDR3 sequence is 18 residues long. The DNA for the CDR3 is TGTGCCAGCAGCTTGGTAGTTGGCGGACTAGCGGGAGTCAATGAGCAGTTCTTC. Translated, it gives CASSLVVGGLAGVNEQFF.